The sequence of this TCR beta chain was determined in a study of blood T cell repertoires in COVID-19. Study details: The United States, Italy and Spain were the sources of the acute and convalescent COVID-19 samples.

How the authors handled the data: Amplifying reference gene primers gave estimates of nucleated cell counts. Method: immunoSEQ multiplex PCR; TCRdb's copy keeps in-frame clones and lacks some. The V and J calls and clone size are taken from that table; D and trimming were inferred from the DNA. The table lists around 320,000 clones, roughly 89% of them singletons. Study members were between roughly 18 and 100 years old and lived in 25 or so US regions. Participant reports of clinical history set cohort assignment. The V gene's germline CDR1 is LGHDT and CDR2 YNNKEL (reference sequence). This CDR3 has 16 amino acids. With 4 bases clipped from V and 10 bases from J, the junction kept 15 bases outside the gene matches.

The TCR comes from a young woman with acute COVID-19. This chain joins TRBV3-1 (or the pseudogene TRBV3-2) and TRBJ2-1; TRBD2 matches 8 bases. The specimen was PBMCs or T cells enriched from blood (not recorded which). The CDR3 DNA sequence: TGTGCCAGCAGCCCCCGTCGGGGGTCGGGGGGGAACGAGCAGTTCTTC. Its translation: CASSPRRGSGGNEQFF.